These 5 T cell receptor beta chains share one sample of origin, sequenced in a study of blood T cell repertoires in COVID-19. The method was immunoSEQ multiplex PCR; TCRdb's version includes in-frame clones alone and lacks a portion of them. The sample has roughly 220,000 clones; around 84% are singletons. The specimen was peripheral blood. The source of these receptors is a man older than 75 with acute or convalescent COVID-19.

The V and J genes are TRBV11-2 and TRBJ2-5, with D unresolved. The germline V and J ends were trimmed by 5 bases and 5 bases, with 15 bases remaining between them. There are 14 residues in the CDR3. The germline V gene encodes CDR1 SGHAT and CDR2 FQNNGV. The CDR3 reads CASSPRDLYETQYF. CDR3 in DNA: TGTGCCAGCAGCCCCCGCGACTTGTACGAGACCCAGTACTTC. Full variable domain (remainder filled in from reference TRBV11-2 and TRBJ2-5): EAGVAQSPRYKIIEKRQSVAFWCNPISGHATLYWYQQILGQGPKLLIQFQNNGVVDDSQLPKDRFSAERLKGVDSTLKIQPAKLEDSAVYLCASSPRDLYETQYFGPGTRLLVL.

About this clone: The sample holds other DNA sequences that translate to the same CDR3. CDR3 sequence reads: CASSWGQGYEQYF. The CDR3 DNA reads as TGTGCCAGCAGCTGGGGACAGGGCTATGAGCAGTACTTC. The V call is TRBV5-4, the J call TRBJ2-7; TRBD1 matches 9 bases. The trim removed 3 bases at V and 7 bases at J, leaving 5 bases unmatched. This CDR3 spans 13 amino acids. CDR1 and CDR2 from the germline V gene are SGHNT and YYREEE (reference sequence).

The rearrangement links TRBV28 to TRBJ1-2; D is unresolved. Trimming took 4 bases from V and 4 from J, leaving 4 bases between them. The CDR3 spans 11 residues. In germline, CDR1 is MDHEN, CDR2 SYDVKM. CDR3 loop: CASSYTYGYTF. CDR3 in DNA: TGTGCCAGCAGTTACACCTATGGCTACACCTTC.

The rearrangement links TRBV15 to TRBJ1-5, with 7 bases fitting TRBD1. There are 16 residues in the CDR3. Germline V gene sequence: CDR1 LNHNV, CDR2 YYDKDF (reference sequence). V lost 5 bases, J lost 0 bases, and 7 bases stayed unmatched. The CDR3 protein is CATSAETGTSNQPQHF. The CDR3 DNA reads as TGTGCCACCAGCGCCGAGACAGGGACTAGCAATCAGCCCCAGCATTTT.

Comment on this clone: Additional DNA sequences in this sample encode the identical CDR3. The V gene is TRBV5-1, the J gene TRBJ2-3, with TRBD1 matching over 9 bases. The CDR3 consists of 15 residues. V dropped 2 bases and J dropped 0; count of bases not matched to a gene: 1. CDR1 is SGHRS, CDR2 YFSETQ, per germline. CDR3 bases: TGCGCCAGCAGCTTACAGGGGGCTAGCACAGATACGCAGTATTTT. It yields the protein CASSLQGASTDTQYF.